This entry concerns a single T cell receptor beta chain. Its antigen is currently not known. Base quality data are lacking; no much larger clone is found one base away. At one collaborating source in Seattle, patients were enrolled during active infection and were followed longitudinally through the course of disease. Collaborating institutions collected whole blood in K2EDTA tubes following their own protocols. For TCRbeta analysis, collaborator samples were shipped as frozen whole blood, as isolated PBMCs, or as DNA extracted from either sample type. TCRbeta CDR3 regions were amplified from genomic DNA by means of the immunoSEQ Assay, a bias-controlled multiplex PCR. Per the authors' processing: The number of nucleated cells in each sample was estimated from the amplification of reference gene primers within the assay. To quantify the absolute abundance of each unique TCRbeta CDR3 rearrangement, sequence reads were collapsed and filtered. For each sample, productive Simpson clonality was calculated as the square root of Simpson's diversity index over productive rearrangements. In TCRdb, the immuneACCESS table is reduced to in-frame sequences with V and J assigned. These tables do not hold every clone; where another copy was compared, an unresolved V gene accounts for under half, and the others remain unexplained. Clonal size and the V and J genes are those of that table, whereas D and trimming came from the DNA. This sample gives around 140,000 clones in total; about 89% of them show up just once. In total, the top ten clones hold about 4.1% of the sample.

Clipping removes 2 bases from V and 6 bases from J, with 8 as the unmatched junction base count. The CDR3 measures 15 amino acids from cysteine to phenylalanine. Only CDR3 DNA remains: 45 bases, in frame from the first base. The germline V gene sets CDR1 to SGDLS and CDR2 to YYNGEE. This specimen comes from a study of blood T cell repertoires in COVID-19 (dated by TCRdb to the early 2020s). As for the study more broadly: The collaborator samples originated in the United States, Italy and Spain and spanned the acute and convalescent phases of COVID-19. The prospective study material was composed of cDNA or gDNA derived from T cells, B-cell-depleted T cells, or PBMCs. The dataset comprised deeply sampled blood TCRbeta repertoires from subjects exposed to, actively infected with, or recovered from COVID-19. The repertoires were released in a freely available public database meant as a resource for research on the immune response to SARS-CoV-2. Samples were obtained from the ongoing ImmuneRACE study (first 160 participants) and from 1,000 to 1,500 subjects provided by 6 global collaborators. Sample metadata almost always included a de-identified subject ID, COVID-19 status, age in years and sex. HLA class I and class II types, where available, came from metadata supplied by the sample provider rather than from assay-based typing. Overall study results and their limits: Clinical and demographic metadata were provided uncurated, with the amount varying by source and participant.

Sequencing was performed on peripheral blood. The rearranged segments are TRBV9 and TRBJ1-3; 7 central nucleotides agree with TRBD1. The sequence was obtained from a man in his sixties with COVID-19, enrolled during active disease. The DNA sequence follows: TGTGCCAGCAGCGTGTATGACAGGGCGGAAAACACCATATATTTT. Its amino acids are CASSVYDRAENTIYF.